This T cell receptor (beta chain) stems from a study of T-cell memory formation after mild COVID-19. Study summary: Each donor largely had its own TCR clusters. Regarding the study as a whole: Clones that got smaller from day 15 to 85 had even CD4/CD8, while clones growing later tipped toward CD4+. Memory sampled before infection contained some responding clones, suggesting cross-reactive memory joined.

5'RACE primed from the constant segment yielded TCR alpha and TCR beta cDNA libraries bearing sample barcodes and UMIs. Using its own MiXCR run on the 5' RACE reads, TCRdb lists one record per CDR3 protein. Of approximately 150,000 distinct CDR3 sequences detected, around 5.8% appear once; the ten largest clones hold around 1.9%. This CDR3 comprises 15 residues. V dropped 3 bases and J dropped 2 bases, with 14 bases sitting between them. This clonotype showed up just a few times. What it binds is unknown. Source material: PBMCs or a T cell subset sorted from them (not recorded which). This TCR was recovered from an adult woman who had mild COVID-19 (a few samples of this study predate the infection). Cell type and time point are not known. The chain carries TRBV12-3 or TRBV12-4 and TRBJ2-7; D might be TRBD2 (6 bases). The CDR3 protein is CASSLVSGSPYEQYF. CDR3 sequence (DNA): TGTGCCAGCAGTTTGGTTAGCGGAAGTCCCTACGAGCAGTACTTC.